A single T cell receptor beta chain is shown here with its context. This record belongs to a study of control samples from healthy donors and cancer patients. Looked up from germline, CDR1 is MNHEY and CDR2 is SVGEGT. This CDR3 spans 15 amino acids. Trimming removed 2 bases from V and 2 bases from J; junction bases left unmatched: 1. Profiled with immunoSEQ multiplex PCR; TCRdb holds only in-frame clones, not every one. The table shows 150,000 to 200,000 clones, with more than 85% occurring only once. The receptor comes from a woman aged 40-49 years in good health. What was sequenced was blood. This chain links TRBV6-2 or TRBV6-3 with TRBJ2-3, with 10 positions matching TRBD2. CDR3 DNA sequence: TGTGCCAGCAGTTACAGCGGGGGGGCCACAGATACGCAGTATTTT. Translation gives CASSYSGGATDTQYF.